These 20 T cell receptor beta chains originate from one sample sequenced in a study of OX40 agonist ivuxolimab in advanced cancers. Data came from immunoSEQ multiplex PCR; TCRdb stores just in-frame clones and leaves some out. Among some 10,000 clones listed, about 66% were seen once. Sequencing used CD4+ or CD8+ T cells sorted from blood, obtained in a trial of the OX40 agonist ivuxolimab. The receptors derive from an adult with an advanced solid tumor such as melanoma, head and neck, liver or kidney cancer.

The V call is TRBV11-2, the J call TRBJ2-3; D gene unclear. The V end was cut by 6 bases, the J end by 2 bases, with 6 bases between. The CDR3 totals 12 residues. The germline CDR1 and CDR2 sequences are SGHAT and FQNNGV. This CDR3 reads CASRGLTDTQYF. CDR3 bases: TGTGCCAGCAGGGGCCTCACAGATACGCAGTATTTT.

The CDR3 is CASSRRDSRTDTQYF. Written as DNA, the CDR3 is TGCGCCAGCAGCCGACGGGACAGCCGCACAGATACGCAGTATTTT. The rearrangement joins TRBV23-1 to TRBJ2-3; 7 nucleotides agree with TRBD1. TRBV23-1 is an ORF, with its function uncertain. This CDR3 comprises 15 residues. V dropped 6 bases and J dropped 1; count of bases not matched to a gene: 7.

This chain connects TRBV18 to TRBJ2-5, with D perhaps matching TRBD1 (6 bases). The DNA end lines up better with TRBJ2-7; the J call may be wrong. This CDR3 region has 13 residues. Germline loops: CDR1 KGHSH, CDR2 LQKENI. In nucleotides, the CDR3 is TGTGCCAGCTCATTTAACAGGGCCTACGAGCAGTACTTC. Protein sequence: CASSFNRAYEQYF.

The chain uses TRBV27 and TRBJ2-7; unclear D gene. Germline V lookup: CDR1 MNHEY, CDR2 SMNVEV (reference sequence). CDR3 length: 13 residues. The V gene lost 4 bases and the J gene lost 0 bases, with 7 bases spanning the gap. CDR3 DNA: TGTGCCAGCAGTTCCGGGCCCTCCTACGAGCAGTACTTC. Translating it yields CASSSGPSYEQYF.

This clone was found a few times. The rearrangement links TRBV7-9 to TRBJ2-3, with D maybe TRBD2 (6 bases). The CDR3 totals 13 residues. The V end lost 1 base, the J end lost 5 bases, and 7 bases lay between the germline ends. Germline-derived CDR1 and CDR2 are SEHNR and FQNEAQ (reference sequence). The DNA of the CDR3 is TGTGCCAGCAGCTTAGGGCGGGAAGATACGCAGTATTTT. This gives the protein CASSLGREDTQYF.

The CDR3 protein is CASSIHGGPSTDTQYF. Written as DNA, the CDR3 is TGTGCCAGCAGCATCCACGGGGGGCCTAGCACAGATACGCAGTATTTT. The V gene is TRBV9, the J gene TRBJ2-3, with a weak D call TRBD2 (7 bases). The CDR3 sequence is 16 residues long. Trimming removed 4 bases at V and 0 bases at J, with 15 bases between. Germline CDR1 SGDLS, CDR2 YYNGEE.

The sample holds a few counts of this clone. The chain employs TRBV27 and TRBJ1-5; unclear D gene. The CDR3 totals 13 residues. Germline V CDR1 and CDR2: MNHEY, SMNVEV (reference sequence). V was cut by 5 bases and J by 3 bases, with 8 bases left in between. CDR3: CASSAGYNQPQHF. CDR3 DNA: TGTGCCAGCAGTGCGGGATACAATCAGCCCCAGCATTTT.

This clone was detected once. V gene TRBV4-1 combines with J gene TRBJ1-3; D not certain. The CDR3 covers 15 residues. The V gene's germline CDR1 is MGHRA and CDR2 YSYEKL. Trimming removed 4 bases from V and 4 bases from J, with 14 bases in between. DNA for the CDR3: TGCGCCAGCAGCCCCGGAGGCCTGGCCGGAAACACCATATATTTT. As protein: CASSPGGLAGNTIYF.

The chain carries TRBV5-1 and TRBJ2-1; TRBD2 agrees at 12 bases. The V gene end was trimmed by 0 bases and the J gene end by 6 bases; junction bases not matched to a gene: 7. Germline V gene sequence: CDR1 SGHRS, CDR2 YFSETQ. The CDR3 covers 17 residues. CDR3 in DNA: TGCGCCAGCAGCTTGGCCACACTAGCGGGAGGAGGCAATGAGCAGTTCTTC. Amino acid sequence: CASSLATLAGGGNEQFF.

This CDR3 is CASSLLGGQETQYF. CDR3 coding DNA: TGTGCCAGCAGTTTACTGGGGGGTCAAGAGACCCAGTACTTC. The chain carries TRBV27 and TRBJ2-5, with D perhaps TRBD2 (6 bases). V shed 2 bases and J shed 2 bases, with 9 bases lying between them. CDR1 MNHEY and CDR2 SMNVEV come from the germline V gene (reference sequence). The CDR3 length is 14 residues.

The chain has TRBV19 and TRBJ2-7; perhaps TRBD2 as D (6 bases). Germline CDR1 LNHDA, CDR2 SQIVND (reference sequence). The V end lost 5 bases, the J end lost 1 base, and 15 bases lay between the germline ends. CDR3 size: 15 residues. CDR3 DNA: TGTGCCAGTAGTGGTCCGGGACTCCTTTCCTACGAGCAGTACTTC. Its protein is CASSGPGLLSYEQYF.

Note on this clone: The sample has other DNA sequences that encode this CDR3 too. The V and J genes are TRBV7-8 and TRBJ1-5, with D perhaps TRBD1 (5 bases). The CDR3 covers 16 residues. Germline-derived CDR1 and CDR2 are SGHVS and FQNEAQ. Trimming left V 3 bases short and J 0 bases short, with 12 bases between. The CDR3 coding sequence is TGTGCCAGCAGCTTGGGGGGAGGGCATAGCAATCAGCCCCAGCATTTT. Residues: CASSLGGGHSNQPQHF.

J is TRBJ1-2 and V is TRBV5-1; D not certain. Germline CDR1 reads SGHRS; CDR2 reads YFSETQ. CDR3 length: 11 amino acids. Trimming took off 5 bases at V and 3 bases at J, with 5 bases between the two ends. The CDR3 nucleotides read TGCGCCAGCAGAGGATACTATGGCTACACCTTC. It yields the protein CASRGYYGYTF.

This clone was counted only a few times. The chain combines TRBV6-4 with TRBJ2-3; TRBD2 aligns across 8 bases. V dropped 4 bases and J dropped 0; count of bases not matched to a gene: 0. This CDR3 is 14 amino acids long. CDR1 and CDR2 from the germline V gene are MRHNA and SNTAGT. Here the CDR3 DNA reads TGTGCCAGCAGTGCTAGCGGGAGCACAGATACGCAGTATTTT. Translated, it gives CASSASGSTDTQYF.

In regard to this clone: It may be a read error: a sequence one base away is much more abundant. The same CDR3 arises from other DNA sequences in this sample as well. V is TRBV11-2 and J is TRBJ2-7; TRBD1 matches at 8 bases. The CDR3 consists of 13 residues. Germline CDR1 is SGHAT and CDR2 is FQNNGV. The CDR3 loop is CASTGQGMNEQYF. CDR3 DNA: TGTGCCAGCACCGGACAGGGTATGAACGAGCAATACTTC.

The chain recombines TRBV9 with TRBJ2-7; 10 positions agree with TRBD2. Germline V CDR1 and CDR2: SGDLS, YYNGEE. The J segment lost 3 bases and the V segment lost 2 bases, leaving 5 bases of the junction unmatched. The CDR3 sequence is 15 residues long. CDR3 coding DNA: TGTGCCAGCAGCGTCGTAGCGGGAGGCTTCTACGAGCAGTACTTC. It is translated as CASSVVAGGFYEQYF.

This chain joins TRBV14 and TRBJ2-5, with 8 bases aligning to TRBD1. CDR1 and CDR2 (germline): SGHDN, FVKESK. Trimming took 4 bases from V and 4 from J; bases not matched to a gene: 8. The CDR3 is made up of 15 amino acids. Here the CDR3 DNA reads TGTGCCAGCAGCCCGCGAGACAGGGGCGGAGAGACCCAGTACTTC. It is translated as CASSPRDRGGETQYF.

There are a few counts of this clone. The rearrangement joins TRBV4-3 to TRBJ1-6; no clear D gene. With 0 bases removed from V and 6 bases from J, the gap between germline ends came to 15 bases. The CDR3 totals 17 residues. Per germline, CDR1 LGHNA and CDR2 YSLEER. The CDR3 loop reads CASSQDLMGDGNSPLHF. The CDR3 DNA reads TGCGCCAGCAGCCAAGATTTAATGGGAGACGGTAATTCACCCCTCCACTTT.

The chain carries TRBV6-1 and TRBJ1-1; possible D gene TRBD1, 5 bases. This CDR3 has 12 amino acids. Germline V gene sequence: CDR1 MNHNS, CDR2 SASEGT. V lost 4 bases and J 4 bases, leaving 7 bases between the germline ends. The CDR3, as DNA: TGTGCCAGCAGTGTGGGGGTCACTGAAGCTTTCTTT. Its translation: CASSVGVTEAFF.

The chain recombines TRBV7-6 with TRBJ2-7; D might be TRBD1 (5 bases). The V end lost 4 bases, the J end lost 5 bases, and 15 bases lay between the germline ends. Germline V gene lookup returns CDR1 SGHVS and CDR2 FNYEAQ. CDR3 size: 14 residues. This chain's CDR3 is CASSSTQGLDEQYF. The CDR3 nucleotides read TGTGCCAGCAGCTCCACGCAGGGTCTCGACGAGCAGTACTTC.